These T cell receptor beta chains were read from a single sample in a study of T cell changes during pregnancy in multiple sclerosis. TCRdb's copy holds only in-frame clones and misses some; the assay was immunoSEQ multiplex PCR. The sample records 33,000 or so clones, more than 75% being singletons. Source: peripheral blood, taken in the third trimester of pregnancy. The receptors stem from a female donor in good health, enrolled as a control in a pregnancy study. Each CDR3 is given with its conserved first and last residue. The D gene is left open where the match is weak.

j_call: TRBJ2-7
d_call: TRBD1
v_call: TRBV6-5
cdr3_aa: CASSYSPQGAEEQYF
cdr3_nt: TGTGCCAGCAGTTACTCCCCCCAGGGGGCTGAAGAGCAGTACTTC

j_call: TRBJ2-4
d_call: TRBD1
v_call: TRBV25-1
cdr3_aa: CASSATGTKNIQYF
cdr3_nt: TGTGCCAGCAGTGCGACAGGGACCAAAAACATTCAGTACTTC

j_call: TRBJ2-7
d_call: .
v_call: TRBV5-4
cdr3_aa: CASSGKDSYEQYF
cdr3_nt: TGTGCCAGCAGCGGCAAGGACAGCTACGAGCAGTACTTC

j_call: TRBJ1-1
d_call: TRBD1
v_call: TRBV19
cdr3_aa: CASSPMGDRSTEAFF
cdr3_nt: TGTGCCAGTAGTCCGATGGGGGACAGGTCGACTGAAGCTTTCTTT

j_call: TRBJ2-7
d_call: .
v_call: TRBV5-1
cdr3_aa: CASTLSGTNLYEQYF
cdr3_nt: TGCGCCAGCACCCTTTCCGGGACAAATTTATACGAGCAGTACTTC

j_call: TRBJ2-1
d_call: TRBD2
v_call: TRBV28
cdr3_aa: CASNQAGGPPNEQFF
cdr3_nt: TGTGCCAGCAATCAAGCGGGAGGGCCCCCCAATGAGCAGTTCTTC

j_call: TRBJ2-1
d_call: .
v_call: TRBV5-1
cdr3_aa: CASSLARGYNEQFF
cdr3_nt: TGCGCCAGCAGCTTGGCCCGGGGATACAATGAGCAGTTCTTC

j_call: TRBJ1-6
d_call: TRBD1
v_call: TRBV9
cdr3_aa: CARPGTGNPPLHF
cdr3_nt: TGTGCCAGACCTGGGACAGGTAATCCACCCCTCCACTTT

j_call: TRBJ2-7
d_call: .
v_call: TRBV7-2
cdr3_aa: CASSSQGPYEQYF
cdr3_nt: TGTGCCAGCAGCTCACAGGGACCCTACGAGCAGTACTTC

j_call: TRBJ1-1
d_call: .
v_call: TRBV29-1
cdr3_aa: CSVNPRQANTEAFF
cdr3_nt: TGCAGCGTTAATCCAAGACAGGCGAACACTGAAGCTTTCTTT

j_call: TRBJ1-3
d_call: .
v_call: TRBV4-1
cdr3_aa: CASSQKGSGNTIYF
cdr3_nt: TGCGCCAGCAGCCAGAAGGGGTCCGGAAACACCATATATTTT

j_call: TRBJ2-3
d_call: .
v_call: TRBV2
cdr3_aa: CASSVEVGADTQYF
cdr3_nt: TGTGCCAGCAGTGTAGAAGTGGGAGCAGATACGCAGTATTTT

j_call: TRBJ1-2
d_call: .
v_call: TRBV6-5
cdr3_aa: CASRTRGNNYGYTF
cdr3_nt: TGTGCCAGCAGGACTCGGGGGAATAACTATGGCTACACCTTC

j_call: TRBJ1-5
d_call: .
v_call: TRBV28
cdr3_aa: CASSLRPRGYSQPQHF
cdr3_nt: TGTGCCAGCAGTTTACGGCCCAGGGGTTATAGTCAGCCCCAGCATTTT